Given below is one T cell receptor beta chain in context. Its target is unknown. This sample stems from a study of T cell responses to AZD1222 COVID-19 vaccine. Study observations and caveats: Most donors were white British, females outnumbered males, and clonal diversity was possibly underestimated.

J was trimmed by 3 bases and V by 3 bases; bases with no gene match: 14. CDR1 and CDR2 (germline): SGHRS, YFSETQ. The CDR3 covers 17 residues. TCRdb's copy holds only in-frame clones and misses some; the assay was immunoSEQ multiplex PCR. The table lists roughly 65,000 clones, 70% to 90% of them singletons, with 20% to 30% in the top ten. The genes are TRBV5-1 and TRBJ1-2, with 7 bases identical to TRBD1. This clonotype originated in an adult who received the AZD1222 COVID-19 vaccine. The source material was peripheral blood, sampled 28 days after the second AZD1222 dose. The CDR3 sequence: CASSWDSQKKLDYGYTF. The CDR3 DNA reads as TGCGCCAGCAGCTGGGACAGCCAGAAAAAGCTAGACTATGGCTACACCTTC.